The 30 T cell receptor beta chains listed next were all sequenced from one sample in a study of shared clonotypes between healthy human individuals. The data were produced by immunoSEQ multiplex PCR, yet TCRdb's version contains in-frame clones alone and is incomplete. The data hold 2 million to 3 million clones, with over 85% observed a single time. Sequenced: naive CD4+ T cells from PBMCs. Subset given: CD45RA+ positively selected. The source is a man between 18 and 35 years old in good health. Some clones in this sample may be carry-over from other donors' samples.

This clone was detected only once. The V call is TRBV4-2, the J call TRBJ1-4; 9 bases map to TRBD1. This CDR3 has 16 residues. V shed 1 base and J 5 bases; nucleotides not matched to a gene: 5. Per germline, CDR1 LGHNA and CDR2 YNFKEQ. DNA of the CDR3: TGTGCCAGCAGCCAAGTTGGTACAGGGGGCAATGAAAAACTGTTTTTT. Protein product: CASSQVGTGGNEKLFF.

This clone occurred once. The rearrangement uses TRBV9 and TRBJ2-5, with 9 positions matching TRBD2. Germline-derived CDR1 and CDR2 are SGDLS and YYNGEE. V dropped 2 bases and J dropped 1; count of bases not matched to a gene: 6. The CDR3 runs 16 residues. CDR3 nucleotides: TGTGCCAGCAGCGTTTTAGCGGGAGTAGGCCAAGAGACCCAGTACTTC. Encoded protein: CASSVLAGVGQETQYF. The full variable domain, completed using reference TRBV9 and TRBJ2-5, is DSGVTQTPKHLITATGQRVTLRCSPRSGDLSVYWYQQSLDQGLQFLIQYYNGEERAKGNILERFSAQQFPDLHSELNLSSLELGDSALYFCASSVLAGVGQETQYFGPGTRLLVL.

V gene TRBV30 combines with J gene TRBJ2-5; a weak D match, TRBD2 (5 bases). The CDR3 extends over 17 amino acids. V was shortened by 2 bases and J by 4 bases, with 23 bases between the two germline ends. The germline gives CDR1 GTSNPN, CDR2 SVGIG (reference sequence). This CDR3 is CAWSSPWQEVLSETQYF. Here the CDR3 DNA reads TGTGCCTGGAGTAGCCCCTGGCAGGAGGTTCTCTCAGAGACCCAGTACTTC.

The chain has TRBV5-1 and TRBJ2-7; D is uncertain. This CDR3 is built from 15 residues. The V gene lost 1 base and the J gene lost 1 base, with 12 bases spanning the gap. The germline gives CDR1 SGHRS, CDR2 YFSETQ. CDR3 in DNA: TGCGCCAGCAGCTTGTCGTCAGGACCTTCCTACGAGCAGTACTTC. As protein: CASSLSSGPSYEQYF. Full variable domain (rest looked up from reference TRBV5-1 and TRBJ2-7): KAGVTQTPRYLIKTRGQQVTLSCSPISGHRSVSWYQQTPGQGLQFLFEYFSETQRNKGNFPGRFSGRQFSNSRSEMNVSTLELGDSALYLCASSLSSGPSYEQYFGPGTRLTVT.

The chain joins TRBV27 to TRBJ2-7, with TRBD1 matching 7 bases. Trimming cost V 5 bases and J 1 base; bases outside gene matches: 5. The CDR3 totals 14 residues. The V gene's germline CDR1 is MNHEY and CDR2 SMNVEV (reference sequence). Here the CDR3 reads CASSTRTGSYEQYF. The DNA of the CDR3 is TGTGCCAGCAGTACAAGGACAGGTTCCTACGAGCAGTACTTC.

This clone was detected only once. The chain combines TRBV9 with TRBJ2-3; perhaps TRBD1 as D (7 bases). This CDR3 is 14 amino acids long. The V end was cut by 0 bases, the J end by 8 bases, with 13 bases between. Looked up from germline, CDR1 is SGDLS and CDR2 is YYNGEE. CDR3 sequence reads: CASSVEQGRSTQYF. CDR3 sequence (DNA): TGTGCCAGCAGCGTAGAACAGGGGAGGAGTACGCAGTATTTT. The full variable domain, its missing parts supplied by reference TRBV9 and TRBJ2-3, is DSGVTQTPKHLITATGQRVTLRCSPRSGDLSVYWYQQSLDQGLQFLIQYYNGEERAKGNILERFSAQQFPDLHSELNLSSLELGDSALYFCASSVEQGRSTQYFGPGTRLTVL.

V and J are TRBV6-5 and TRBJ2-7; D is perhaps TRBD2 (6 bases). CDR1 and CDR2 from the germline V gene are MNHEY and SVGAGI. The CDR3 covers 14 residues. Trimming shortened V by 2 bases and J by 6 bases, and 14 bases separated the two germline ends. The CDR3 here is CASSYAAEGLEQYF. The CDR3 region has the DNA TGTGCCAGCAGTTACGCCGCGGAGGGCCTCGAGCAGTACTTC.

V and J are TRBV27 and TRBJ2-5, with D possibly TRBD1 on 6 matching bases. V was cut by 1 base and J by 5 bases, with 14 bases left in between. Germline values: CDR1 MNHEY, CDR2 SMNVEV (reference sequence). The CDR3 is 15 residues long. The DNA for the CDR3 is TGTGCCAGCAGTTTATGGGTGACAGGTTTGGAGACCCAGTACTTC. As protein: CASSLWVTGLETQYF.

The genes are TRBV5-1 and TRBJ1-2; 12 nucleotides match TRBD1. J gave up 8 bases and V 2 bases, and 7 bases lay outside the gene matches. Germline V gene data show CDR1 as SGHRS and CDR2 as YFSETQ. This CDR3 spans 15 amino acids. CDR3 bases: TGCGCCAGCAGCTTCTCCGGGACAGGGGGCGAGGGCTACACCTTC. Encoded protein: CASSFSGTGGEGYTF.

The chain combines TRBV7-8 with TRBJ1-1; D may be TRBD1 (6 bases). This CDR3 is built from 15 residues. Germline assignment: CDR1 SGHVS and CDR2 FQNEAQ. Trimming shortened V by 5 bases and J by 4 bases, and 17 bases separated the two germline ends. CDR3 DNA sequence: TGTGCCAGCAGCCAGCAACAGGGTACAGGCACTGAAGCTTTCTTT. It is translated as CASSQQQGTGTEAFF.

About this clone: Other DNA variants within this sample encode the same CDR3. This sequence joins TRBV29-1 and TRBJ2-1; D possibly corresponds to TRBD2 (6 bases). CDR3 length: 13 amino acids. The V gene's germline CDR1 is SQVTM and CDR2 ANQGSEA. The V end was cut by 3 bases, the J end by 4 bases, with 10 bases between. CDR3 in amino acids: CSVDGSSYNEQFF. The DNA for the CDR3 is TGCAGCGTTGACGGGAGTAGTTACAATGAGCAGTTCTTC.

In this sample, this clone turned up a few times. The sample contains more than one DNA sequence encoding this CDR3. The rearrangement links TRBV7-9 to TRBJ1-1; no clear D gene. The CDR3 covers 13 residues. Trimming shortened V by 1 base and J by 4 bases, and 7 bases separated the two germline ends. CDR1 and CDR2 (germline): SEHNR, FQNEAQ (reference sequence). DNA for the CDR3: TGTGCCAGCAGCTTAGGGGGAGGCACTGAAGCTTTCTTT. This codes for CASSLGGGTEAFF. Based on the CDR3 plus reference TRBV7-9 and TRBJ1-1, the full variable domain is DTGVSQNPRHKITKRGQNVTFRCDPISEHNRLYWYRQTLGQGPEFLTYFQNEAQLEKSRLLSDRFSAERPKGSFSTLEIQRTEQGDSAMYLCASSLGGGTEAFFGQGTRLTVV.

The rearrangement links TRBV6-1 to TRBJ2-5; TRBD2 is a possible D gene (6 bases). The CDR3 runs 14 residues. V lost 7 bases, J lost 4 bases, and 16 bases lay in between. CDR1 MNHNS and CDR2 SASEGT come from the germline V gene. The CDR3 coding sequence is TGTGCCAGCACCGAAGGTCCCGGGAGAGAGACCCAGTACTTC. It yields the protein CASTEGPGRETQYF.

The rearrangement joins TRBV18 to TRBJ2-2; D not resolved. CDR3 size: 19 residues. CDR1 is KGHSH, CDR2 LQKENI, per germline. Trimming took off 1 base at V and 4 bases at J, with 22 bases between the two ends. Written as DNA, the CDR3 is TGTGCCAGCTCACCACAGCTTGTTTCGGGTGTTCGAGGCACCGGGGAGCTGTTTTTT. As protein: CASSPQLVSGVRGTGELFF.

The chain joins TRBV5-1 to TRBJ2-3; the match to TRBD2 covers 12 bases. Germline CDR1 and CDR2: SGHRS and YFSETQ. The V and J ends lost 4 bases and 3 bases, in that order; junction bases with no gene match: 12. The CDR3 extends over 18 amino acids. The CDR3 region has the DNA TGCGCCAGCAGCGTGGGACCTAGCGGGAGGGTATTTACAGATACGCAGTATTTT. Its protein product is CASSVGPSGRVFTDTQYF.

This clone occurred once. CDR3 bases: TGTGCCAGCAAAGGGGGAGGGGGGTCCTACAATGAGCAGTTCTTC. Residues: CASKGGGGSYNEQFF. This chain connects TRBV6-6 to TRBJ2-1; D perhaps matches TRBD2 (7 bases). Between the trimmed V and J ends, which lost 7 bases and 1 base, there was a span of 14 bases. CDR1 and CDR2 (germline): MNHNY, SVGAGI (reference sequence). CDR3 length equals 15 residues.

This clone came up once. This sequence joins TRBV18 and TRBJ2-5, with 14 positions matching TRBD2. V dropped 1 base and J dropped 4; count of bases not matched to a gene: 17. This CDR3 comprises 21 residues. Germline values: CDR1 KGHSH, CDR2 LQKENI. In DNA form, the CDR3 reads TGTGCCAGCTCACCACAGGGGATACCCACCGGACTAGCGGGAGGAGTAGAGACCCAGTACTTC. This encodes CASSPQGIPTGLAGGVETQYF.

This sequence joins TRBV7-3 and TRBJ2-3, with D perhaps TRBD2 (5 bases). The V gene's germline CDR1 is SGHTA and CDR2 FQGTGA. Trimming took off 5 bases at V and 4 bases at J, with 13 bases between the two ends. The CDR3 is 14 residues long. The CDR3 DNA is TGTGCCAGCAGCCGGGATAGATCACCAGATACGCAGTATTTT. Encoded protein: CASSRDRSPDTQYF.

About this clone itself: The junction and the germline gene differ at one end; a read error may be behind it. The chain joins TRBV29-1 to TRBJ2-4; D could derive from TRBD1 or TRBD2 (6 bases each). The CDR3 extends over 14 amino acids. Germline-derived CDR1 and CDR2 are SQVTM and ANQGSEA. CDR3 nucleotide sequence: TGCAGCGTTGGACCGGGGGCCGCCATAAACATTCAGTACTTC. It yields the protein CSVGPGAAINIQYF. Together with reference TRBV29-1 and TRBJ2-4, the CDR3 gives the full variable domain: SAVISQKPSRDICQRGTSLTIQCQVDSQVTMMFWYRQQPGQSLTLIATANQGSEATYESGFVIDKFPISRPNLTFSTLTVSNMSPEDSSIYLCSVGPGAAINIQYFGAGTRLSVL.

CDR3 sequence (DNA): TGTGCCAGCAGCTTGGCACCCCAGACCCAGTACTTC. It translates to CASSLAPQTQYF. The chain recombines TRBV11-2 with TRBJ2-5; no reliable D call. Trimming stripped 3 bases from V and 6 bases from J, with 8 bases between. CDR1 SGHAT and CDR2 FQNNGV come from the germline V gene. This CDR3 has 12 residues. The variable domain in full, completed from reference TRBV11-2 and TRBJ2-5, reads EAGVAQSPRYKIIEKRQSVAFWCNPISGHATLYWYQQILGQGPKLLIQFQNNGVVDDSQLPKDRFSAERLKGVDSTLKIQPAKLEDSAVYLCASSLAPQTQYFGPGTRLLVL.

CDR3 DNA sequence: TGTGCCAGTAGTATTGGGCTGTTGACTGAAGCTTTCTTT. Translated: CASSIGLLTEAFF. This chain uses TRBV19 with TRBJ1-1; D is unresolved. The CDR3 covers 13 residues. From germline, CDR1 is LNHDA and CDR2 SQIVND (reference sequence). V lost 3 bases, J lost 5 bases, and 10 bases lay in between.

CDR3 DNA sequence: TGTGCCAGTAGGCGTTCGACAGGGGCAGGAAACACCATATATTTT. It codes for CASRRSTGAGNTIYF. The rearrangement links TRBV19 to TRBJ1-3, with 8 bases matching TRBD1. CDR1 and CDR2 from the germline V gene are LNHDA and SQIVND (reference sequence). The CDR3 is 15 amino acids. The V gene end was trimmed by 6 bases and the J gene end by 4 bases; junction bases not matched to a gene: 8. The whole variable domain, remainder taken from reference TRBV19 and TRBJ1-3, is DGGITQSPKYLFRKEGQNVTLSCEQNLNHDAMYWYRQDPGQGLRLIYYSQIVNDFQKGDIAEGYSVSREKKESFPLTVTSAQKNPTAFYLCASRRSTGAGNTIYFGEGSWLTVV.

The gene calls are TRBV7-3 and TRBJ2-7, with D possibly being TRBD1 or TRBD2 (5 bases each). Trimming removed 5 bases at V and 9 bases at J, with 29 bases between. The CDR3 is 17 residues long. Per germline, CDR1 SGHTA and CDR2 FQGTGA. The CDR3 nucleotides read TGTGCCAGCAGCCTGGCCCTCGTTAACCGGGACGGTAAAGGGCAGTACTTC. Protein: CASSLALVNRDGKGQYF.

As regards this clone: This CDR3 is also generated by other DNA sequences in the sample. The chain is built from TRBV5-4 and TRBJ2-3; D is unclear. The V end was cut by 0 bases, the J end by 6 bases, with 8 bases between. This CDR3 is built from 13 residues. Germline V lookup: CDR1 SGHNT, CDR2 YYREEE (reference sequence). CDR3 residues: CASSLAGSDTQYF. CDR3 nucleotide sequence: TGTGCCAGCAGCTTGGCTGGTTCGGATACGCAGTATTTT.

In this sample, this clone turned up once. This rearrangement joins TRBV6-1 to TRBJ1-4, with D unclear. Trimming took off 6 bases at V and 4 bases at J, with 12 bases between the two ends. The CDR3 is 14 residues long. Per germline, CDR1 MNHNS and CDR2 SASEGT. This CDR3 is CASSPRINNEKLFF. The CDR3 nucleotides are TGTGCCAGCAGCCCCAGGATTAATAATGAAAAACTGTTTTTT.

The chain employs TRBV6-5 and TRBJ1-1, with 7 bases fitting TRBD1. The germline CDR1 and CDR2 sequences are MNHEY and SVGAGI. The ends lost 4 bases at V and 0 bases at J; junction bases unmatched: 8. This CDR3 has 16 amino acids. Here the CDR3 reads CASSFYPTGVNTEAFF. The DNA of the CDR3 is TGTGCCAGCAGTTTTTACCCTACAGGGGTGAACACTGAAGCTTTCTTT.

This chain links TRBV27 with TRBJ1-5; TRBD1 matches 9 bases. Germline loops: CDR1 MNHEY, CDR2 SMNVEV (reference sequence). CDR3 length: 16 amino acids. Trimming took 6 bases from V and 7 from J; bases not matched to a gene: 13. For the CDR3, the DNA is TGTGCCAGCAGACCTCGAACAGGGGGCGCGGAACAGCCCCAGCATTTT. Translation gives CASRPRTGGAEQPQHF.

Remarks on this clone: Other nucleotide sequences from this sample produce the same CDR3. This chain uses TRBV18 with TRBJ2-7, with TRBD1 as a possible D gene (6 bases). The CDR3 covers 13 residues. Germline V gene lookup returns CDR1 KGHSH and CDR2 LQKENI. The V end lost 3 bases, the J end lost 3 bases, and 9 bases lay between the germline ends. The CDR3 region has the DNA TGTGCCAGCTCACCTCGGGACAACTACGAGCAGTACTTC. Translation gives CASSPRDNYEQYF.

This clone was counted once. The V and J genes are TRBV6-6 and TRBJ1-1, with D unresolved. The CDR3 is 12 residues long. Trimming cost V 7 bases and J 2 bases, with 8 bases left between them. Germline lookup yields CDR1 MNHNY and CDR2 SVGAGI (reference sequence). CDR3 region: CASTISNTEAFF. Written as DNA, the CDR3 is TGTGCCAGCACAATATCAAACACTGAAGCTTTCTTT.

V usage is TRBV28 and J usage is TRBJ2-5; 8 bases map to TRBD2. Germline V lookup: CDR1 MDHEN, CDR2 SYDVKM. This CDR3 has 15 residues. The V segment lost 2 bases and the J segment 1 base; nucleotides outside the gene matches: 3. As DNA, the CDR3 is TGTGCCAGCAGTTTAATCCTAGCGGGCCAAGAGACCCAGTACTTC. Its translation: CASSLILAGQETQYF.